This is a list of T cell receptor beta chains from one sample in a study of cytotoxic CD8 clonotypes in ibrutinib-treated CLL. Generated by immunoSEQ multiplex PCR, the TCRdb table keeps only in-frame clones and is missing some. The sample lists approximately 9,000 clones, less than 75% seen once, with around 36% in the top ten. The sample consisted of PBMCs, taken before ibrutinib treatment. The receptors shown here come from a human donor with chronic lymphocytic leukemia. CDR3s include the opening cysteine and the closing phenylalanine or tryptophan. Fields, in order: D gene, V gene, clone size, J gene, CDR3 protein, CDR3 DNA. D genes are given only for firm matches. Not all rows give a size; the values are once, few, many and, for expanded clones, a class.

d_gene: NA; v_gene: TRBV27; abundance: few; j_gene: TRBJ2-7; CDR3aa: CASRPDGTLQYF; CDR3nt: TGTGCCAGCAGACCAGACGGTACGCTGCAGTACTTC
d_gene: TRBD1; v_gene: TRBV6-6; abundance: NA; j_gene: TRBJ1-5; CDR3aa: CASSYGTGASNQPQHF; CDR3nt: TGTGCCAGCAGTTACGGGACAGGGGCTAGCAATCAGCCCCAGCATTTT
d_gene: NA; v_gene: TRBV7-9; abundance: NA; j_gene: TRBJ1-1; CDR3aa: CASSSQTGNTEAFF; CDR3nt: TGTGCCAGCAGCTCTCAGACAGGGAACACTGAAGCTTTCTTT
d_gene: TRBD2; v_gene: TRBV9; abundance: NA; j_gene: TRBJ2-1; CDR3aa: CASSSLAGSSYNEQFF; CDR3nt: TGTGCCAGCAGCTCCTTAGCGGGAAGCTCCTACAATGAGCAGTTCTTC
d_gene: NA; v_gene: TRBV13; abundance: NA; j_gene: TRBJ2-3; CDR3aa: CASTYLGGTDTQYF; CDR3nt: TGTGCCAGCACCTATCTAGGCGGGACAGATACGCAGTATTTT
d_gene: NA; v_gene: TRBV28; abundance: once; j_gene: TRBJ1-2; CDR3aa: CASSLRTETSYGYTF; CDR3nt: TGTGCCAGCAGTTTAAGGACAGAGACTTCCTATGGCTACACCTTC
d_gene: TRBD1; v_gene: TRBV19; abundance: NA; j_gene: TRBJ2-6; CDR3aa: CASRALGQGAAGANVLTF; CDR3nt: TGTGCCAGTAGGGCCCTCGGACAGGGGGCAGCAGGGGCCAACGTCCTGACTTTC
d_gene: NA; v_gene: TRBV5-4; abundance: NA; j_gene: TRBJ2-5; CDR3aa: CASSLDKFSVGETQYF; CDR3nt: TGTGCCAGCAGCTTAGATAAGTTTAGCGTGGGGGAGACCCAGTACTTC
d_gene: NA; v_gene: TRBV6-7; abundance: few; j_gene: TRBJ1-1; CDR3aa: CASRGVAAFF; CDR3nt: TGTGCCAGCAGGGGGGTTGCAGCTTTCTTT
d_gene: NA; v_gene: TRBV28; abundance: NA; j_gene: TRBJ2-7; CDR3aa: CASSLSLGPAYEQYF; CDR3nt: TGTGCCAGCAGTTTATCCTTGGGCCCGGCCTACGAGCAGTACTTC
d_gene: TRBD2; v_gene: TRBV10-3; abundance: NA; j_gene: TRBJ2-1; CDR3aa: CAISSGTSGRSSYNEQFF; CDR3nt: TGTGCCATCAGTTCCGGGACTAGCGGGAGGAGCTCCTACAATGAGCAGTTCTTC
d_gene: NA; v_gene: TRBV5-1; abundance: NA; j_gene: TRBJ1-4; CDR3aa: CASSRKGATDNEKLFF; CDR3nt: TGCGCCAGCAGCAGGAAGGGAGCGACAGACAATGAAAAACTGTTTTTT
d_gene: NA; v_gene: TRBV4-2; abundance: NA; j_gene: TRBJ2-1; CDR3aa: CASSQEGSTSSYNEQFF; CDR3nt: TGTGCCAGCAGCCAAGAAGGGAGCACCAGCTCCTACAATGAGCAGTTCTTC
d_gene: NA; v_gene: TRBV6-4; abundance: NA; j_gene: TRBJ2-3; CDR3aa: CASSDEAGEDTQYF; CDR3nt: TGTGCCAGCAGTGACGAGGCGGGCGAAGATACGCAGTATTTT
d_gene: TRBD1; v_gene: TRBV5-8; abundance: NA; j_gene: TRBJ1-6; CDR3aa: CASSYGGQGYNSPLHF; CDR3nt: TGTGCCAGCAGCTACGGGGGACAGGGTTATAATTCACCCCTCCACTTT
d_gene: TRBD2; v_gene: TRBV30; abundance: NA; j_gene: TRBJ2-3; CDR3aa: CAWRAKTGLAGVDTQYF; CDR3nt: TGTGCCTGGAGAGCAAAAACAGGACTAGCGGGAGTAGATACGCAGTATTTT
d_gene: TRBD2; v_gene: TRBV2; abundance: NA; j_gene: TRBJ2-1; CDR3aa: CASSLGTSREQFF; CDR3nt: TGTGCCAGCAGCCTCGGGACTAGCAGAGAGCAGTTCTTC
d_gene: NA; v_gene: TRBV25-1; abundance: few; j_gene: TRBJ2-1; CDR3aa: CASSRGGYNEQFF; CDR3nt: TGTGCCAGCAGTCGAGGGGGATACAATGAGCAGTTCTTC
d_gene: NA; v_gene: TRBV29-1; abundance: NA; j_gene: TRBJ2-5; CDR3aa: CSPVSVQETQYF; CDR3nt: TGCAGCCCGGTCAGCGTCCAAGAGACCCAGTACTTC
d_gene: NA; v_gene: TRBV15; abundance: NA; j_gene: TRBJ1-2; CDR3aa: CATSRDLGGGPNYGYTF; CDR3nt: TGTGCCACCAGCAGAGATCTTGGAGGGGGTCCTAACTATGGCTACACCTTC
d_gene: NA; v_gene: TRBV5-8; abundance: NA; j_gene: TRBJ1-2; CDR3aa: CASSLGTGGFTNYGYTF; CDR3nt: TGTGCCAGCAGCTTGGGTACGGGTGGATTCACTAACTATGGCTACACCTTC
d_gene: TRBD1; v_gene: TRBV4-1; abundance: NA; j_gene: TRBJ2-5; CDR3aa: CASSPTGGRETQYF; CDR3nt: TGCGCCAGCAGCCCGACAGGGGGCCGGGAGACCCAGTACTTC
d_gene: NA; v_gene: TRBV10-3; abundance: NA; j_gene: TRBJ1-1; CDR3aa: CAIGAQNTEAFF; CDR3nt: TGTGCCATCGGTGCCCAAAACACTGAAGCTTTCTTT
d_gene: NA; v_gene: TRBV6-4; abundance: once; j_gene: TRBJ1-1; CDR3aa: CASRVGEGNTEAFF; CDR3nt: TGTGCCAGCAGAGTGGGAGAGGGTAACACTGAAGCTTTCTTT
d_gene: TRBD1; v_gene: TRBV28; abundance: NA; j_gene: TRBJ2-7; CDR3aa: CASSPLLTGLWEQYF; CDR3nt: TGTGCCAGCAGTCCTCTCTTGACAGGGTTATGGGAGCAGTACTTC
d_gene: NA; v_gene: TRBV6-1; abundance: NA; j_gene: TRBJ1-5; CDR3aa: CASSEGRQLQNSNQPQHF; CDR3nt: TGTGCCAGCAGTGAAGGGAGGCAACTACAAAATAGCAATCAGCCCCAGCATTTT
d_gene: TRBD1; v_gene: TRBV28; abundance: few; j_gene: TRBJ1-2; CDR3aa: CASSGQGAGYGYTF; CDR3nt: TGTGCCAGCAGTGGACAGGGGGCTGGCTATGGCTACACCTTC
d_gene: TRBD1; v_gene: TRBV19; abundance: NA; j_gene: TRBJ2-7; CDR3aa: CASSHPRQGYYEQYF; CDR3nt: TGTGCCAGTAGTCACCCACGACAGGGCTACTACGAGCAGTACTTC
d_gene: NA; v_gene: TRBV30; abundance: NA; j_gene: TRBJ2-1; CDR3aa: CASQFMGLGVF; CDR3nt: TGTGCCTCACAATTTATGGGGCTGGGGGTCTTC
d_gene: TRBD1; v_gene: TRBV7-3; abundance: NA; j_gene: TRBJ2-7; CDR3aa: CASSLGTGGKNEQYF; CDR3nt: TGTGCCAGCAGCCTCGGGACAGGGGGAAAGAACGAGCAGTACTTC
d_gene: TRBD1; v_gene: TRBV5-1; abundance: NA; j_gene: TRBJ2-5; CDR3aa: CASSRGLRDRAQETQYF; CDR3nt: TGCGCCAGCAGCCGGGGGCTCAGGGACAGGGCTCAAGAGACCCAGTACTTC
d_gene: NA; v_gene: TRBV5-1; abundance: once; j_gene: TRBJ2-5; CDR3aa: CASSSGGKETQYF; CDR3nt: TGCGCCAGCAGCTCTGGGGGAAAAGAGACCCAGTACTTC
d_gene: NA; v_gene: TRBV21-1; abundance: NA; j_gene: TRBJ1-5; CDR3aa: CASSGRWGVNSNQPQHF; CDR3nt: TGTGCCAGCAGCGGTCGATGGGGGGTAAATAGCAATCAGCCCCAGCATTTT
d_gene: TRBD1; v_gene: TRBV18; abundance: once; j_gene: TRBJ1-1; CDR3aa: CASFTGEDTEAFF; CDR3nt: TGTGCCAGCTTTACAGGGGAGGACACTGAAGCTTTCTTT
d_gene: TRBD2; v_gene: TRBV5-1; abundance: NA; j_gene: TRBJ2-7; CDR3aa: CASRPLLAGVHEQYF; CDR3nt: TGCGCCAGCCGGCCCTTACTAGCGGGAGTCCACGAGCAGTACTTC
d_gene: TRBD2; v_gene: TRBV19; abundance: NA; j_gene: TRBJ2-2; CDR3aa: CASSILSGRASGELFF; CDR3nt: TGTGCCAGTAGTATCCTTAGCGGGAGGGCCTCCGGGGAGCTGTTTTTT
d_gene: NA; v_gene: TRBV28; abundance: NA; j_gene: TRBJ1-5; CDR3aa: CASSVIYSNQPQHF; CDR3nt: TGTGCCAGCAGTGTCATATATAGCAATCAGCCCCAGCATTTT
d_gene: NA; v_gene: TRBV19; abundance: NA; j_gene: TRBJ1-1; CDR3aa: CASSPPQGTEAFF; CDR3nt: TGTGCCAGTAGTCCACCTCAAGGAACTGAAGCTTTCTTT
d_gene: TRBD1; v_gene: TRBV18; abundance: NA; j_gene: TRBJ1-1; CDR3aa: CASSPLEQGAGHTEAFF; CDR3nt: TGTGCCAGCTCACCGCTTGAACAGGGGGCGGGACACACTGAAGCTTTCTTT
d_gene: NA; v_gene: TRBV5-1; abundance: NA; j_gene: TRBJ2-7; CDR3aa: CASNPLGAGLTYEQYF; CDR3nt: TGCGCCAGCAATCCCCTCGGGGCGGGACTTACCTACGAGCAGTACTTC
d_gene: NA; v_gene: TRBV7-6; abundance: NA; j_gene: TRBJ2-2; CDR3aa: CASSGPRGGTGELFF; CDR3nt: TGTGCCAGCAGCGGACCGCGTGGGGGAACCGGGGAGCTGTTTTTT
d_gene: NA; v_gene: TRBV21-1; abundance: NA; j_gene: TRBJ1-1; CDR3aa: CASSSHGGQGLNTEAFF; CDR3nt: TGTGCCAGCAGCTCCCATGGAGGACAGGGGTTGAACACTGAAGCTTTCTTT
d_gene: TRBD1; v_gene: TRBV29-1; abundance: few; j_gene: TRBJ1-2; CDR3aa: CSLPGTGDYGYTF; CDR3nt: TGCAGCCTCCCCGGGACAGGGGACTATGGCTACACCTTC
d_gene: NA; v_gene: TRBV20-1; abundance: NA; j_gene: TRBJ2-1; CDR3aa: CSASNNEQFF; CDR3nt: TGCAGTGCTAGTAACAATGAGCAGTTCTTC
d_gene: NA; v_gene: TRBV13; abundance: NA; j_gene: TRBJ2-1; CDR3aa: CASSLLSGWSYNEQFF; CDR3nt: TGTGCCAGCAGCTTACTCTCCGGGTGGTCCTACAATGAGCAGTTCTTC
d_gene: NA; v_gene: TRBV28; abundance: NA; j_gene: TRBJ1-1; CDR3aa: CASSFVYGVNTEAFF; CDR3nt: TGTGCCAGCAGTTTTGTATATGGGGTGAACACTGAAGCTTTCTTT
d_gene: NA; v_gene: TRBV19; abundance: NA; j_gene: TRBJ1-5; CDR3aa: CASSRQGLRNQPQHF; CDR3nt: TGTGCCAGTAGTCGGCAGGGCCTGAGAAATCAGCCCCAGCATTTT
d_gene: NA; v_gene: TRBV27; abundance: NA; j_gene: TRBJ2-3; CDR3aa: CASPRDTDTQYF; CDR3nt: TGTGCCAGCCCCCGAGACACAGATACGCAGTATTTT
d_gene: NA; v_gene: TRBV29-1; abundance: NA; j_gene: TRBJ2-7; CDR3aa: CSVKVLISPYEQYF; CDR3nt: TGCAGCGTCAAGGTCCTGATATCACCCTACGAGCAGTACTTC
d_gene: NA; v_gene: TRBV4-1; abundance: NA; j_gene: TRBJ2-5; CDR3aa: CASSQNPLGEATQYF; CDR3nt: TGCGCCAGCAGCCAGAATCCTCTCGGGGAGGCGACCCAGTACTTC
d_gene: NA; v_gene: TRBV18; abundance: NA; j_gene: TRBJ2-2; CDR3aa: CASSPQERANTGELFF; CDR3nt: TGTGCCAGCTCACCCCAAGAGAGAGCCAACACCGGGGAGCTGTTTTTT
d_gene: NA; v_gene: TRBV11-2; abundance: NA; j_gene: TRBJ2-7; CDR3aa: CASSLDARSGDEQYF; CDR3nt: TGTGCCAGCAGCTTAGATGCCAGGTCAGGAGACGAGCAGTACTTC
d_gene: NA; v_gene: TRBV27; abundance: NA; j_gene: TRBJ1-2; CDR3aa: CASSLYHSFGYGYTF; CDR3nt: TGTGCCAGCAGTTTATACCATTCTTTCGGCTATGGCTACACCTTC
d_gene: TRBD2; v_gene: TRBV11-3; abundance: NA; j_gene: TRBJ2-3; CDR3aa: CASSATSNADTQYF; CDR3nt: TGTGCCAGCAGCGCGACTAGCAACGCAGATACGCAGTATTTT
d_gene: TRBD2; v_gene: TRBV5-4; abundance: NA; j_gene: TRBJ2-3; CDR3aa: CASSRSGSASDTQYF; CDR3nt: TGTGCCAGCAGCAGGAGCGGGAGTGCCTCCGATACGCAGTATTTT
d_gene: NA; v_gene: TRBV30; abundance: NA; j_gene: TRBJ2-3; CDR3aa: CAWSIRDTQYF; CDR3nt: TGTGCCTGGAGTATACGAGATACGCAGTATTTT
d_gene: TRBD1; v_gene: TRBV6-8; abundance: NA; j_gene: TRBJ2-7; CDR3aa: CASSKPGQGSHEQYF; CDR3nt: TGTGCCAGCAGCAAACCGGGACAGGGCTCCCACGAGCAGTACTTC